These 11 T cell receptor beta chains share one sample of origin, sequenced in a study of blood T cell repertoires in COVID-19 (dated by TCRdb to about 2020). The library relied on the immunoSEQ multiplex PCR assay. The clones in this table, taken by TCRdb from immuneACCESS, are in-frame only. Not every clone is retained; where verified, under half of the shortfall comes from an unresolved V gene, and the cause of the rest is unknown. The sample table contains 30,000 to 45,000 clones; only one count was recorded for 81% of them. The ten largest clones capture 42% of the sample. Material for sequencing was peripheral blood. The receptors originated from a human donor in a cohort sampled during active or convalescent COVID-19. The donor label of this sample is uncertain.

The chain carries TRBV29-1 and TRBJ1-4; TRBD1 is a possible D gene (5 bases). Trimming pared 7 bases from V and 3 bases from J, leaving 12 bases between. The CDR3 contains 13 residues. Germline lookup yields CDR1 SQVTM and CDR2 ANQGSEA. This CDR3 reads CSAGGRANEKLFF. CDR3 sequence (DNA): TGCAGCGCTGGGGGGAGGGCTAATGAAAAACTGTTTTTT.

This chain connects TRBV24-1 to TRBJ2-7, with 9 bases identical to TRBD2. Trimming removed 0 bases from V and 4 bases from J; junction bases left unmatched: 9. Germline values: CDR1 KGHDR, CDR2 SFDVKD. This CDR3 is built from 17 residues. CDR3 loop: CATSDLQVREGSYEQYF. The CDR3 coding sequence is TGTGCCACCAGTGATTTGCAGGTGCGGGAGGGCTCTTACGAGCAGTACTTC.

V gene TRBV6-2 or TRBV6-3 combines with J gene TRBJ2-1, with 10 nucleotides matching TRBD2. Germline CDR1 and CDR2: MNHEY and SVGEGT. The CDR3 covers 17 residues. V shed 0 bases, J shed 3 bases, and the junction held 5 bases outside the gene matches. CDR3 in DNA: TGTGCCAGCAGTTACTCCCCAACTAGCGGGATCTACAATGAGCAGTTCTTC. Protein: CASSYSPTSGIYNEQFF.

The CDR3 loop reads CASSDRVREETQYF. For the CDR3, the DNA is TGTGCCAGCAGTGACAGGGTCAGGGAAGAGACCCAGTACTTC. V gene TRBV2 combines with J gene TRBJ2-5; TRBD1 might be the D (5 bases). This CDR3 comprises 14 residues. Germline CDR1 and CDR2: SNHLY and FYNNEI. Trimming stripped 3 bases from V and 3 bases from J, with 11 bases between.

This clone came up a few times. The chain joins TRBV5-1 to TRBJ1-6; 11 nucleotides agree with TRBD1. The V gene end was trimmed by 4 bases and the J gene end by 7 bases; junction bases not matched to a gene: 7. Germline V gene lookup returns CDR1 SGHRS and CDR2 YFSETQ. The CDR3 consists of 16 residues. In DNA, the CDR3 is TGCGCCAGCAGCATCCTCGGACAGGGGGCGAATTCACCCCTCCACTTT. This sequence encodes CASSILGQGANSPLHF.

The CDR3 DNA sequence: TGTGCTAGTGCCCCATTCGATGGGAAAGGGGGCAGCTATGGCTACACCTTC. This translates into CASAPFDGKGGSYGYTF. The genes are TRBV12-5 and TRBJ1-2, with 7 bases matching TRBD1. Germline V gives CDR1 LGHNT, CDR2 FRNRAP. This CDR3 has 17 residues. V trimming: 7 bases; J trimming: 4 bases; junction bases outside the gene matches: 18.

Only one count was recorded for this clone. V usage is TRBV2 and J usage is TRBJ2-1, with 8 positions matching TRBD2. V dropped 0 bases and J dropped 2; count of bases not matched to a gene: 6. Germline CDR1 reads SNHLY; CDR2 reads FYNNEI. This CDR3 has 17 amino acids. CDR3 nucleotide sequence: TGTGCCAGCAGTGAAGCACCGGCGGGAGGTCCCTACAATGAGCAGTTCTTC. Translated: CASSEAPAGGPYNEQFF.

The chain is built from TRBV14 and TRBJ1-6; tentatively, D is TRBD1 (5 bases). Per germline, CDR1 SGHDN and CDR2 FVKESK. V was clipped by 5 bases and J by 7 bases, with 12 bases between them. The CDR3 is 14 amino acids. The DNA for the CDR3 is TGTGCCAGCAGCACAGGACAAAAAAATTCACCCCTCCACTTT. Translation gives CASSTGQKNSPLHF.

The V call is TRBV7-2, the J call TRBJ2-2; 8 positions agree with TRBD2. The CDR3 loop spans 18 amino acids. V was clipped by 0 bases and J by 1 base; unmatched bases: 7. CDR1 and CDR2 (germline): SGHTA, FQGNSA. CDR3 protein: CASSLAPGLGMNTGELFF. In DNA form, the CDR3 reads TGTGCCAGCAGCTTAGCGCCGGGACTAGGGATGAACACCGGGGAGCTGTTTTTT.

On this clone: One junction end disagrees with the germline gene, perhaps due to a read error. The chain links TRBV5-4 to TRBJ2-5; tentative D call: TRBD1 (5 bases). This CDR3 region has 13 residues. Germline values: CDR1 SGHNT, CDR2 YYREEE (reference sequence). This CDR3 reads CACSLASSGSQYF. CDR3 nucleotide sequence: TGTGCCTGCAGCTTGGCGTCCTCAGGGTCCCAGTACTTC.

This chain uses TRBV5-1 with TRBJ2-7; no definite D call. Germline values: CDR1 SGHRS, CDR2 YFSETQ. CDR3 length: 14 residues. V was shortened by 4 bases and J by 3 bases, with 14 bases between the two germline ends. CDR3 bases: TGCGCCAGCAGCCCACTTTCGGCTAGCTACGAGCAGTACTTC. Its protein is CASSPLSASYEQYF. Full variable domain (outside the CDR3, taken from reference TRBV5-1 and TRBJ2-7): KAGVTQTPRYLIKTRGQQVTLSCSPISGHRSVSWYQQTPGQGLQFLFEYFSETQRNKGNFPGRFSGRQFSNSRSEMNVSTLELGDSALYLCASSPLSASYEQYFGPGTRLTVT.